This T cell receptor (beta chain) comes out of a study of blood T cell repertoires in COVID-19. On the study more broadly: Some COVID-19 samples were acute and others convalescent; all came from the United States, Italy and Spain. T cells, B-cell-depleted T cells, or PBMCs provided the cDNA or gDNA that served as material.

Method: immunoSEQ multiplex PCR; TCRdb's copy keeps in-frame clones and lacks some. This table has around 140,000 clones, around 86% appearing once. Per germline, CDR1 LNHDA and CDR2 SQIVND (reference sequence). The CDR3 extends over 16 amino acids. After removal of 6 bases from V and 3 bases from J, the junction contained 8 bases not matched to a gene. This receptor was identified in a middle-aged man with active COVID-19. This chain links TRBV19 with TRBJ2-3; 11 bases line up with TRBD2. Sample: peripheral blood. CDR3 nucleotides: TGTGCCAGTAGCCCTACTAGCGGGGGAGGTACAGATACGCAGTATTTT. Its protein product is CASSPTSGGGTDTQYF. The full variable domain, in which reference TRBV19 and TRBJ2-3 provide the parts outside the CDR3, is DGGITQSPKYLFRKEGQNVTLSCEQNLNHDAMYWYRQDPGQGLRLIYYSQIVNDFQKGDIAEGYSVSREKKESFPLTVTSAQKNPTAFYLCASSPTSGGGTDTQYFGPGTRLTVL.